This T cell receptor beta chain was identified in a study of shared clonotypes between healthy human individuals. Study results and limitations: Clonotype sharing among donors likely depends on sequencing depth.

Concerning this clone itself: Its specificity is unknown.

Deep level was the assay's run setting. Produced via immunoSEQ multiplex PCR; TCRdb's table is partial and in-frame only. This repertoire shows more than 450,000 clones, 79% found once; its top ten account for roughly 13%. Material: PBMCs. This clonotype was obtained from a woman aged 35 to 49 in good health. Some clones in this sample may be carry-over from other donors' samples.

The CDR3 sequence is CASSNVGADSTDTQYF. The DNA of the CDR3 is TGTGCCAGCAGTAACGTTGGGGCGGACAGCACAGATACGCAGTATTTT. The V gene is TRBV2, the J gene TRBJ2-3; D may be TRBD1 (5 bases). The germline V and J ends were trimmed by 5 bases and 0 bases, with 15 bases remaining between them. CDR1 and CDR2 (germline): SNHLY, FYNNEI. There are 16 residues in the CDR3.